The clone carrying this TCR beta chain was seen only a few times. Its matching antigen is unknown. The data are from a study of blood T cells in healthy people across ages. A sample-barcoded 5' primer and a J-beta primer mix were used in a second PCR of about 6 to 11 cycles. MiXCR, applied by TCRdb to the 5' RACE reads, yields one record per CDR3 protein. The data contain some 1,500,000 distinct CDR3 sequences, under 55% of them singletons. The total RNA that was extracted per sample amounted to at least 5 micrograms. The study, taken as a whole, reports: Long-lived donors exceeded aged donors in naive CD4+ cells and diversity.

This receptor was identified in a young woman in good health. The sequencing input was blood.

In DNA, the CDR3 is TGTGCCAGTGACAGGGGGAACTATAATTCACCCCTCCACTTT. Amino acid sequence: CASDRGNYNSPLHF. The V and J genes are TRBV9 and TRBJ1-6; 9 bases are a match to TRBD1. The CDR3 spans 14 residues. From germline, CDR1 is SGDLS and CDR2 YYNGEE. V trimming: 8 bases; J trimming: 3 bases; junction bases outside the gene matches: 3.